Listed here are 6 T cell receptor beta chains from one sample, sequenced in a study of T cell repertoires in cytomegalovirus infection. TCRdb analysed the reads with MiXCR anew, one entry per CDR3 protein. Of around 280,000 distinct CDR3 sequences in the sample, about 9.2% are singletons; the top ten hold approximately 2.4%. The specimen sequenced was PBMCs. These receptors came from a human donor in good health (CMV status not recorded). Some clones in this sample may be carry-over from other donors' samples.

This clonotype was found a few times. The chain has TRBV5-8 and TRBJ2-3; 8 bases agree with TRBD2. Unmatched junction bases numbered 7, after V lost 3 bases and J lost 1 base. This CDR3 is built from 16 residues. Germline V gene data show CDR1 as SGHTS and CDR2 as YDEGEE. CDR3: CASSSPGTRGTDTQYF. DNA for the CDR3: TGTGCCAGCAGCTCGCCCGGGACTAGGGGCACAGATACGCAGTATTTT.

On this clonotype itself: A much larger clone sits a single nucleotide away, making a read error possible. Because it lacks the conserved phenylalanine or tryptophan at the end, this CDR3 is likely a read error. CDR3 protein: CSSVRERVKNIQYS. Written as DNA, the CDR3 is TGCAGTTCTGTGCGGGAAAGGGTCAAAAACATTCAGTACTCC. The rearrangement links TRBV20-1 to TRBJ2-4, with a possible D match to TRBD2 (6 bases). CDR3 length equals 14 residues. The germline CDR1 and CDR2 sequences are DFQATT and SNEGSKA (reference sequence). Trimming shortened V by 8 bases and J by 3 bases, and 17 bases separated the two germline ends.

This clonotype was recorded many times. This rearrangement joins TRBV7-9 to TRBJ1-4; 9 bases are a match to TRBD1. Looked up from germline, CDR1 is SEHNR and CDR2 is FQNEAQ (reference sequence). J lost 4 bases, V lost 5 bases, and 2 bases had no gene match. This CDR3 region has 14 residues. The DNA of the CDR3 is TGTGCCAGCAGCGCGGGACAGGGTAATGAAAAACTGTTTTTT. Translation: CASSAGQGNEKLFF.

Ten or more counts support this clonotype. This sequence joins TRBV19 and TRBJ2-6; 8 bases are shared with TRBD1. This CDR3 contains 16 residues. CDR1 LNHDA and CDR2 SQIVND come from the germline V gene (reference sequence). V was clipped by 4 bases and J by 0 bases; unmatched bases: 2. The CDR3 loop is CASSTTGDSGANVLTF. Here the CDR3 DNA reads TGTGCCAGTAGTACGACAGGGGACTCTGGGGCCAACGTCCTGACTTTC.

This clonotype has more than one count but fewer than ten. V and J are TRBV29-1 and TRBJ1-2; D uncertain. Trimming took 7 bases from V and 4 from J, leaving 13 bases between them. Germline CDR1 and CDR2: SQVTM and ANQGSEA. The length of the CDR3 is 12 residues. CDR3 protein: CSGGDRGYGYTF. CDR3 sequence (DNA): TGCAGCGGGGGTGACCGGGGCTATGGCTACACCTTC.

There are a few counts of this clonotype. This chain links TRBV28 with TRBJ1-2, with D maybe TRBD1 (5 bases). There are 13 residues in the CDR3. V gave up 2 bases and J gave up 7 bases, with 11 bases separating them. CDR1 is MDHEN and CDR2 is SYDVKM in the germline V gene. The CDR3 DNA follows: TGTGCCAGCAGTTTAAGGTCTGGGGGTGGCTACACCTTC. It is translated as CASSLRSGGGYTF.